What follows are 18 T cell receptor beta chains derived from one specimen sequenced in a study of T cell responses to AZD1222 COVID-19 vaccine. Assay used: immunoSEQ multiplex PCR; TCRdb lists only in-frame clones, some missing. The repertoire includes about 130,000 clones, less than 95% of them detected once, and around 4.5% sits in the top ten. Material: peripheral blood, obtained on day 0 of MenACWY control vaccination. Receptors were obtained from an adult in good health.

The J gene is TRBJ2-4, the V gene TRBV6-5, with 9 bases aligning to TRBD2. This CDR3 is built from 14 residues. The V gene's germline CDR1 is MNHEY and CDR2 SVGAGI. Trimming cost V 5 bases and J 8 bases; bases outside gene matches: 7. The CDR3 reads CASSRGTSSHIQYF. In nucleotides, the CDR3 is TGTGCCAGCAGTCGTGGGACTAGCAGCCACATTCAGTACTTC.

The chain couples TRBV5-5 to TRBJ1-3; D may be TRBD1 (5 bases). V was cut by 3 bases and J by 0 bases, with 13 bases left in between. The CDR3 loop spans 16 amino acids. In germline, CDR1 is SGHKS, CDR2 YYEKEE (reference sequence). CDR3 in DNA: TGTGCCAGCAGCTGGGCGGACACCTCCTCTGGAAACACCATATATTTT. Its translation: CASSWADTSSGNTIYF.

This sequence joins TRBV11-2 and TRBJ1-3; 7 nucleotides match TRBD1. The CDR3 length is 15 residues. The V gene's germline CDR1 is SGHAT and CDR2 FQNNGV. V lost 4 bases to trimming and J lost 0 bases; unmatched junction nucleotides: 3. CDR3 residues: CASSSGQLSGNTIYF. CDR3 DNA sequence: TGTGCCAGCAGCTCGGGACAGCTCTCTGGAAACACCATATATTTT.

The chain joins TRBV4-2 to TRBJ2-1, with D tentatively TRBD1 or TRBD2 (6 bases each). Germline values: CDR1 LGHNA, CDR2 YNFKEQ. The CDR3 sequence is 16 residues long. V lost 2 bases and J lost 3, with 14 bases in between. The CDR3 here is CASSQQTRGGYNEQFF. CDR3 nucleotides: TGTGCCAGCAGCCAACAGACTAGAGGGGGCTACAATGAGCAGTTCTTC.

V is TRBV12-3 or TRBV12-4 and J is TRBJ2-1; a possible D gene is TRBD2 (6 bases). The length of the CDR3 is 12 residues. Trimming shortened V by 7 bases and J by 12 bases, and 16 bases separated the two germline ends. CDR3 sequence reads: CASTSELYMQFF. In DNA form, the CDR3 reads TGTGCCAGCACTAGCGAGCTTTATATGCAGTTCTTC.

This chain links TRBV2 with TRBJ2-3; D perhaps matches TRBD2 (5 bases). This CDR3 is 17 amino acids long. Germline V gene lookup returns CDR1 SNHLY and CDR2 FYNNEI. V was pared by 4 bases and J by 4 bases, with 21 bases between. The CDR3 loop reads CASSVEAGSIAPDTQYF. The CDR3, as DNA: TGTGCCAGCAGTGTGGAGGCTGGGTCGATAGCACCAGATACGCAGTATTTT.

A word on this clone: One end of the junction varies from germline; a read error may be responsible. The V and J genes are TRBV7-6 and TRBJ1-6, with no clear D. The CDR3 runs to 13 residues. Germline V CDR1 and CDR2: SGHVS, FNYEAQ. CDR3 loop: CASSLGYSSPLHF. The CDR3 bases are TGTGCCAGCAGCTTAGGGTATAGTTCACCCCTCCACTTT.

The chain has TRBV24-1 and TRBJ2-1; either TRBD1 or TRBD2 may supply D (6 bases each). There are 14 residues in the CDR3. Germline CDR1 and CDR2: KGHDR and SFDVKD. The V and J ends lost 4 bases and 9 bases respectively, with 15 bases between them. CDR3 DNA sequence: TGTGCCACCAGTGACCCCGGGAGAGGGGGTGAGCAGTTCTTC. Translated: CATSDPGRGGEQFF.

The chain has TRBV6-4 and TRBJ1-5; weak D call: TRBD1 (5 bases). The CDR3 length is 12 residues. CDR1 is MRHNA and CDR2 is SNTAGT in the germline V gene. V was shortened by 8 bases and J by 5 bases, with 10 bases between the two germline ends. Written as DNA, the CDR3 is TGTGCCAGCCCGGACACTTATCAGCCCCAGCATTTT. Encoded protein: CASPDTYQPQHF.

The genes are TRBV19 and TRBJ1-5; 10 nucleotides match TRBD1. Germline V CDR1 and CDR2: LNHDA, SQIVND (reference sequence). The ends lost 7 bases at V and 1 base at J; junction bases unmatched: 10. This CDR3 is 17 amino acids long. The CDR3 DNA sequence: TGTGCCAGTACCCCGGGACAGGGGTTCTTCAGCAATCAGCCCCAGCATTTT. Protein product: CASTPGQGFFSNQPQHF. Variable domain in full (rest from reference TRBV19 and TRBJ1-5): DGGITQSPKYLFRKEGQNVTLSCEQNLNHDAMYWYRQDPGQGLRLIYYSQIVNDFQKGDIAEGYSVSREKKESFPLTVTSAQKNPTAFYLCASTPGQGFFSNQPQHFGDGTRLSIL.

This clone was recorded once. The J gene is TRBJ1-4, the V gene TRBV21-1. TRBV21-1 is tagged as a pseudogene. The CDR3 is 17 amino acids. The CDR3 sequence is CASSKEVQFSTNEKLFF. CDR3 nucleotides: TGTGCCAGCAGCAAAGAAGTCCAATTTTCAACTAATGAAAAACTGTTTTTT.

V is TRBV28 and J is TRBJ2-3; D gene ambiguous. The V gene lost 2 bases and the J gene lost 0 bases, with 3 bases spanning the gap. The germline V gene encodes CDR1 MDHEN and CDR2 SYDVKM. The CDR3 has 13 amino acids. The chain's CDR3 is CASSLQSTDTQYF. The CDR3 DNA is TGTGCCAGCAGTTTACAGAGCACAGATACGCAGTATTTT.

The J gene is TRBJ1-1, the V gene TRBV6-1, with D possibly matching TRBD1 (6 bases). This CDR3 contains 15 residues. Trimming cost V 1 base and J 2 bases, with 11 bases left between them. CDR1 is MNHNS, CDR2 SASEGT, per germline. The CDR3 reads CASSEVAGANTEAFF. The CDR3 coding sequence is TGTGCCAGCAGTGAAGTTGCGGGGGCTAACACTGAAGCTTTCTTT.

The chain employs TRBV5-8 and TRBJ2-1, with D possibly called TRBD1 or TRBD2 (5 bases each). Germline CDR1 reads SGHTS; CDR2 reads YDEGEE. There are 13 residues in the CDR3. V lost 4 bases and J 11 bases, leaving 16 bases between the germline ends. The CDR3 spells CASSPRGQGKQFF. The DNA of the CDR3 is TGTGCCAGCAGCCCCCGCGGGCAGGGAAAGCAGTTCTTC.

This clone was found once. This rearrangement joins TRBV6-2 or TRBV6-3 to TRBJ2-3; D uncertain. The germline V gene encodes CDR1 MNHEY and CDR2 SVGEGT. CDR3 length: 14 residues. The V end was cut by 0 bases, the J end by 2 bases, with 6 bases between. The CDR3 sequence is CASSYSESTDTQYF. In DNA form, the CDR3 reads TGTGCCAGCAGTTACTCAGAATCCACAGATACGCAGTATTTT.

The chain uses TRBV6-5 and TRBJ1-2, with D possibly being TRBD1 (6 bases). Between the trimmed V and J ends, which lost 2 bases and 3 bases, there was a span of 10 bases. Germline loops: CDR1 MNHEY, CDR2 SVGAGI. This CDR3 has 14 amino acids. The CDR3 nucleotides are TGTGCCAGCAGTTACCGCGACAGGTACTATGGCTACACCTTC. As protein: CASSYRDRYYGYTF.

The CDR3 sequence is CASSESGNSPLHF. CDR3 bases: TGTGCCAGCAGTGAATCCGGTAATTCACCCCTCCACTTT. V usage is TRBV2 and J usage is TRBJ1-6; D is ambiguous. V was cut by 2 bases and J by 6 bases, with 5 bases left in between. Germline V gene sequence: CDR1 SNHLY, CDR2 FYNNEI. The CDR3 is 13 amino acids.

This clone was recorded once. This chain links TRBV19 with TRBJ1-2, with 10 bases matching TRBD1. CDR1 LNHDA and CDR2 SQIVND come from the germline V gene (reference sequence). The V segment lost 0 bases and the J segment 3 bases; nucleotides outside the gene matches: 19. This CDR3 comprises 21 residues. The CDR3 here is CASSIDSGQGPLGEVYYGYTF. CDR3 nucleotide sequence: TGTGCCAGTAGTATAGATTCGGGACAGGGGCCACTCGGAGAGGTTTACTATGGCTACACCTTC.